The 18 T cell receptor beta chains below come from one sample, sequenced in a study of OX40 agonist ivuxolimab in advanced cancers. Using immunoSEQ multiplex PCR, the repertoire was profiled, and TCRdb retains in-frame clones only, with some absent. The data hold 100,000 or so clones, with around 90% observed a single time. Sequencing was performed on CD4+ or CD8+ T cells sorted from blood, taken in a trial of the OX40 agonist ivuxolimab. The source of these receptors is an adult with an advanced solid tumor such as melanoma, head and neck, liver or kidney cancer.

The chain has TRBV6-1 and TRBJ1-4; D is perhaps TRBD1 (5 bases). The germline V and J ends were trimmed by 5 bases and 8 bases, with 18 bases remaining between them. The germline gives CDR1 MNHNS, CDR2 SASEGT. The CDR3 is made up of 15 amino acids. CDR3 in DNA: TGTGCCAGCAGTTTGTCCGGGACCCAAGGAGAAAAACTGTTTTTT. The encoded protein is CASSLSGTQGEKLFF.

The chain has TRBV7-2 and TRBJ2-7, with D uncertain. The CDR3 covers 14 residues. The germline V gene encodes CDR1 SGHTA and CDR2 FQGNSA. Trimming took 5 bases from V and 2 from J, leaving 13 bases between them. The CDR3 is CASSPDPGPYEQYF. In DNA form, the CDR3 reads TGTGCCAGCAGCCCTGACCCGGGCCCCTACGAGCAGTACTTC.

In regard to this clone: This same CDR3 is encoded by further DNA sequences in the sample. The CDR3 coding sequence is TGTGCCAGCAGCCAGGGACAGGGCGTCTATGGCTACACCTTC. Residues: CASSQGQGVYGYTF. The chain combines TRBV5-6 with TRBJ1-2, with TRBD1 matching 9 bases. Germline V gene lookup returns CDR1 SGHDT and CDR2 YYEEEE. V gave up 4 bases and J gave up 4 bases; unmatched junction bases: 5. The CDR3 consists of 14 residues.

The chain uses TRBV7-2 and TRBJ2-2; 8 bases match TRBD1. The CDR3 is 14 residues long. The germline CDR1 and CDR2 sequences are SGHTA and FQGNSA. After removal of 2 bases from V and 5 bases from J, the junction contained 1 base not matched to a gene. CDR3 coding DNA: TGTGCCAGCAGCTTACAGGGGGCGACCGGGGAGCTGTTTTTT. Protein sequence: CASSLQGATGELFF.

The DNA for the CDR3 is TGTGCCAGCAGCGTGACCGGGACAACTCCTGGAAACACCATATATTTT. This translates into CASSVTGTTPGNTIYF. The V gene is TRBV9, the J gene TRBJ1-3; a weak D match, TRBD1 (6 bases). Trimming stripped 2 bases from V and 2 bases from J, with 14 bases between. The germline V gene has CDR1 SGDLS and CDR2 YYNGEE. The CDR3 runs to 16 residues.

The V call is TRBV5-8, the J call TRBJ1-2; D ambiguous. The germline gives CDR1 SGHTS, CDR2 YDEGEE. Trimming took 3 bases from V and 8 from J, leaving 20 bases between them. The CDR3 is made up of 15 amino acids. This CDR3 is CASSSLGQAGQGYTF. CDR3 bases: TGTGCCAGCAGCTCCCTTGGGCAGGCCGGGCAGGGCTACACCTTC.

The V gene is TRBV19, the J gene TRBJ2-5; TRBD1 might be the D (6 bases). Per the germline V gene, CDR1 is LNHDA and CDR2 is SQIVND (reference sequence). The CDR3 runs to 14 residues. The V gene lost 6 bases and the J gene lost 4 bases, with 15 bases spanning the gap. CDR3 nucleotides: TGTGCCAGTAGCCGACGGACAGCAGGAGAGACCCAGTACTTC. This gives the protein CASSRRTAGETQYF.

This rearrangement joins TRBV7-9 to TRBJ1-2; tentatively, D is TRBD1 (5 bases). Germline lookup yields CDR1 SEHNR and CDR2 FQNEAQ (reference sequence). V was pared by 5 bases and J by 8 bases, with 18 bases between. The CDR3 covers 14 residues. The CDR3 sequence is CASSALGAFQGYTF. DNA for the CDR3: TGTGCCAGCAGCGCCCTTGGGGCCTTTCAAGGCTACACCTTC.

The chain employs TRBV6-6 and TRBJ1-1; 8 nucleotides agree with TRBD1. The length of the CDR3 is 15 residues. Germline CDR1 is MNHNY and CDR2 is SVGAGI (reference sequence). V lost 6 bases, J lost 1 base, and 7 bases stayed unmatched. The CDR3 here is CASSRGQGWNTEAFF. Here the CDR3 DNA reads TGTGCCAGCAGCCGAGGACAGGGCTGGAACACTGAAGCTTTCTTT.

The chain joins TRBV7-2 to TRBJ1-2; D might be TRBD1 (6 bases). V lost 5 bases and J 4 bases, leaving 14 bases between the germline ends. This CDR3 has 14 residues. Germline V gene sequence: CDR1 SGHTA, CDR2 FQGNSA. The CDR3 DNA is TGTGCCAGCAGCCCCCGAGGGGGTGGCTATGGCTACACCTTC. Protein sequence: CASSPRGGGYGYTF.

This chain connects TRBV28 to TRBJ2-5; no definite D call. This CDR3 has 14 residues. From germline, CDR1 is MDHEN and CDR2 SYDVKM. With 5 bases removed from V and 4 bases from J, the gap between germline ends came to 14 bases. This chain's CDR3 is CASSLNSGRETQYF. CDR3 sequence (DNA): TGTGCCAGCAGTCTTAACAGTGGCCGAGAGACCCAGTACTTC.

The chain combines TRBV9 with TRBJ2-2; 7 bases map to TRBD1. V gave up 2 bases and J gave up 1 base; unmatched junction bases: 2. The length of the CDR3 is 15 residues. Germline-derived CDR1 and CDR2 are SGDLS and YYNGEE. The CDR3 nucleotides are TGTGCCAGCAGCGTGGGGGACAGGAACACCGGGGAGCTGTTTTTT. As protein: CASSVGDRNTGELFF.

The V call is TRBV30, the J call TRBJ2-1, with no clear D. Trimming took 0 bases from V and 4 from J, leaving 19 bases between them. Germline CDR1 and CDR2: GTSNPN and SVGIG (reference sequence). CDR3 length equals 17 residues. The CDR3 DNA follows: TGTGCCTGGAGTGTACAGAAGTTTAACGCCATATACAATGAGCAGTTCTTC. This codes for CAWSVQKFNAIYNEQFF.

The chain couples TRBV27 to TRBJ2-1; D not certain. The CDR3 extends over 11 amino acids. Looked up from germline, CDR1 is MNHEY and CDR2 is SMNVEV (reference sequence). Trimming stripped 3 bases from V and 6 bases from J, with 3 bases between. The DNA of the CDR3 is TGTGCCAGCAGTTTGGGCAATGAGCAGTTCTTC. Translating it yields CASSLGNEQFF.

V is TRBV28 and J is TRBJ1-2; D call uncertain. Trimming pared 4 bases from V and 4 bases from J, leaving 7 bases between. The germline V gene encodes CDR1 MDHEN and CDR2 SYDVKM. The CDR3 has 12 amino acids. The CDR3 region is CASSSTTYGYTF. The DNA for the CDR3 is TGTGCCAGCAGTTCTACTACCTATGGCTACACCTTC.

The V and J genes are TRBV6-1 and TRBJ2-5; the D gene is possibly TRBD1 (5 bases). This CDR3 has 15 residues. CDR1 is MNHNS, CDR2 SASEGT, per germline. Trimming pared 0 bases from V and 2 bases from J, leaving 10 bases between. The CDR3 here is CASSEAGARQETQYF. The DNA for the CDR3 is TGTGCCAGCAGTGAAGCAGGGGCACGGCAAGAGACCCAGTACTTC.

This sequence joins TRBV21-1 and TRBJ2-7; the D segment call TRBD1 is taken from the table without a DNA check. TRBV21-1 is a documented pseudogene. The CDR3 is 14 residues long. In DNA form, the CDR3 reads TGTGCCAGCAGCCGCAGGAGACAGTCCTACGAGCAGTACTTC. This sequence encodes CASSRRRQSYEQYF.

The rearrangement links TRBV7-8 to TRBJ1-1, with D possibly TRBD1 on 5 matching bases. V was clipped by 5 bases and J by 8 bases, with 18 bases between them. The CDR3 has 14 residues. Germline CDR1 reads SGHVS; CDR2 reads FQNEAQ. The CDR3 bases are TGTGCCAGCAGCCCATTGGGACCCCCTGCCGAAGCTTTCTTT. It yields the protein CASSPLGPPAEAFF.